The source of this T cell receptor (beta chain) is a study of T cell responses to AZD1222 COVID-19 vaccine. Overall study: Second-dose intervals near 4 or 12 weeks were combined. Study outcomes and limitations: It should be noted that donors were predominantly white British and more often female, and clonal diversity was possibly underestimated. Seropositive status at baseline applied to only five or six AZD1222 recipients.

Details on this clone: No antigen is known for it.

Some clones are missing from TCRdb's copy, which holds only in-frame ones; the method was immunoSEQ multiplex PCR. The sample has fewer than 120,000 clones, less than 90% seen once. CDR3 length equals 12 residues. Trimming at V came to 6 bases and at J to 7 bases, leaving 4 bases not matched to a gene. From germline, CDR1 is SNHLY and CDR2 FYNNEI. The genes are TRBV2 and TRBJ1-1; TRBD1 matches 8 bases. This clonotype originated in an adult in good health. The sequences come from peripheral blood, collected on day 0 of AZD1222 vaccination. CDR3 nucleotide sequence: TGTGCCAGCAGCCCACAGGGGGTTGAAGCTTTCTTT. This translates into CASSPQGVEAFF.